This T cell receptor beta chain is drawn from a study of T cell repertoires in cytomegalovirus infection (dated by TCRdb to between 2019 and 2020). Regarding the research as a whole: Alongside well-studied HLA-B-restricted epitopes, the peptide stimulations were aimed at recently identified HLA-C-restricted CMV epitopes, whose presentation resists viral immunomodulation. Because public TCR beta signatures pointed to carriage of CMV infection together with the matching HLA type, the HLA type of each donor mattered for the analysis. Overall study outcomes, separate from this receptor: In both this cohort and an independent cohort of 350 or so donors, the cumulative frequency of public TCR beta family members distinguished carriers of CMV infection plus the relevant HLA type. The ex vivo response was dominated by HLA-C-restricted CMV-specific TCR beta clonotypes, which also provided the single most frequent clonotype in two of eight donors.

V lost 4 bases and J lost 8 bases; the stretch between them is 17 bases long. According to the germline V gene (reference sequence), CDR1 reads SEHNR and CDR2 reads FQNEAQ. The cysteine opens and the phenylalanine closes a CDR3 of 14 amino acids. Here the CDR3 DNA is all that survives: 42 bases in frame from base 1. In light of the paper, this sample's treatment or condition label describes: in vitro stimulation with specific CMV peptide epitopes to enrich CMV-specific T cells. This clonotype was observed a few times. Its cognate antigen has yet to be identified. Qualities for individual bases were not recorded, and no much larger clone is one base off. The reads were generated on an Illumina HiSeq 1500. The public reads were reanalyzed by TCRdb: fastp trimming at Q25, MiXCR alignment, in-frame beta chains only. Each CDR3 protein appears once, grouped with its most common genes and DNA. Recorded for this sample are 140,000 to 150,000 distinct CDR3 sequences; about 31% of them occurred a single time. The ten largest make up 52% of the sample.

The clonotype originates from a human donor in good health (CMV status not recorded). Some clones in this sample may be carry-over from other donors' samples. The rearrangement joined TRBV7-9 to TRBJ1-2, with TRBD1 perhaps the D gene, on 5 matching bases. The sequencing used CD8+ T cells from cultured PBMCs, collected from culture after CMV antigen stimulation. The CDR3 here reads CASSSSGAGRGYTF. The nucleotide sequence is TGTGCCAGCAGCTCCTCTGGGGCTGGTAGAGGCTACACCTTC.